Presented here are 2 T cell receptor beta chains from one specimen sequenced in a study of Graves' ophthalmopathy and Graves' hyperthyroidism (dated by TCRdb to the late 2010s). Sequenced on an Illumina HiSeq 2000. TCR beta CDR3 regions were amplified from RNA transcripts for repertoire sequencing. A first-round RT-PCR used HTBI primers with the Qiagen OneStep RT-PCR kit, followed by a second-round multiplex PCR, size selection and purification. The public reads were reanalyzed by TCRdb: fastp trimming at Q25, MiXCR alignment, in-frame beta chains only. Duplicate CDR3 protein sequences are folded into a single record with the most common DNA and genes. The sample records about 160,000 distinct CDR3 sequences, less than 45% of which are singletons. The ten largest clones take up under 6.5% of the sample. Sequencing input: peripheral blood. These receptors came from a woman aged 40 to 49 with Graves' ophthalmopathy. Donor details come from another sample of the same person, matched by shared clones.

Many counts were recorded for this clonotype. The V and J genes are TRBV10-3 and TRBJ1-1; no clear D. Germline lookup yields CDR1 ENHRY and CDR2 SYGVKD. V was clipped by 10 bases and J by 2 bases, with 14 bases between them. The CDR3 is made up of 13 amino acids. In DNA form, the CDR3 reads TGTGCCACCAACCTCGACCGAAACACTGAAGCTTTCTTT. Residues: CATNLDRNTEAFF.

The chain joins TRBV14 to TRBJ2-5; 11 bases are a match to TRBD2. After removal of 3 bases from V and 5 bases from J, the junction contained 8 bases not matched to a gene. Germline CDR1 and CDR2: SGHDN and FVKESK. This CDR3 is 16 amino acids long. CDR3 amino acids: CASSHDLAGGSETQYF. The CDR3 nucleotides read TGTGCCAGCAGCCACGATCTAGCGGGAGGATCGGAGACCCAGTACTTC. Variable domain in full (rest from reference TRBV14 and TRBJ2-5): EAGVTQFPSHSVIEKGQTVTLRCDPISGHDNLYWYRRVMGKEIKFLLHFVKESKQDESGMPNNRFLAERTGGTYSTLKVQPAELEDSGVYFCASSHDLAGGSETQYFGPGTRLLVL.